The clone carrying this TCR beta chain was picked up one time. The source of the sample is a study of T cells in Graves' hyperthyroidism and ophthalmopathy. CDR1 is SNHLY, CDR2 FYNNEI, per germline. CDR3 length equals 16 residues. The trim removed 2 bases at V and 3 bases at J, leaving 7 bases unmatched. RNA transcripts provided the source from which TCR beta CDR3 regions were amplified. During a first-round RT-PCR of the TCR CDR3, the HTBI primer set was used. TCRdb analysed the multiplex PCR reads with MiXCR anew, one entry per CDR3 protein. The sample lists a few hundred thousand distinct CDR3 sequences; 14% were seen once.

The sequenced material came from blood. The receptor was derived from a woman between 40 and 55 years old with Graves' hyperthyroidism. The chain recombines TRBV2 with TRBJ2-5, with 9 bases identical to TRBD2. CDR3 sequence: CASSELVTSGEETQYF. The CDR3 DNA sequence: TGTGCCAGCAGTGAACTCGTGACTAGCGGAGAAGAGACCCAGTACTTC.